The entry that follows covers one T cell receptor (beta chain) sequence. What it binds is not known. The junction departs from germline at one end; a sequencing error may be responsible. The data were obtained in a study of identical twins. The germline V gene has CDR1 SSHAT and CDR2 FNYEAQ (reference sequence). The CDR3 has 15 amino acids. Whole-study findings and limits: Out-of-frame alpha sequences common to twins were enriched for low generation probability.

The authors used template switching to add a universal primer site and gave cDNA unique molecular identifiers. TCRdb redid the calling of the 5' RACE reads with MiXCR, one entry per CDR3 protein. This table holds hundreds of thousands of distinct CDR3 sequences, over 8.5% found once. These records were also assigned to another study, of yellow fever vaccine responses in identical twins. From that second work: As reported, the vaccine T cell response of twins seemed partly convergent and partly personalized.

V and J are TRBV7-7 and TRBJ2-1; either TRBD1 or TRBD2 may fit D (5 bases each). The clonotype was recovered from a woman under 30 in good health. Sequenced input: PBMCs. The CDR3 protein is CASSSLGASYNEQFF. Here the CDR3 DNA reads TGTGCTAGCAGCTCCCTCGGGGCCTCGTACAATGAGCAGTTCTTC.